One and the same sample provided the 15 T cell receptor beta chains below, sequenced in a study of tissue T cells after allogeneic stem cell transplantation. TCRdb's copy holds only in-frame clones and misses some; the assay was immunoSEQ multiplex PCR. The sample consists of about 6,000 clones, over 60% of them appearing once. The source was blood, collected before transplantation. These receptors were obtained from a man aged 40 to 70 who later had graft-versus-host disease after an allogeneic stem cell transplant.

There are a few counts of this clone. The rearrangement joins TRBV6-6 to TRBJ2-1, with 12 bases fitting TRBD1. The V and J ends lost 3 bases and 10 bases, in that order; junction bases with no gene match: 7. Germline V gene data show CDR1 as MNHNY and CDR2 as SVGAGI (reference sequence). The CDR3 is 15 residues long. The CDR3 here is CASSYGGTGGGEQFF. The CDR3 coding sequence is TGTGCCAGCAGTTATGGGGGGACAGGGGGCGGGGAGCAGTTCTTC.

The chain employs TRBV6-4 and TRBJ1-5; D uncertain. CDR3 length equals 15 residues. V lost 3 bases, J lost 0 bases, and 9 bases lay in between. Looked up from germline, CDR1 is MRHNA and CDR2 is SNTAGT. The CDR3 DNA reads TGTGCCAGCAGTGAATGGGCGGATAGCAATCAGCCCCAGCATTTT. Protein: CASSEWADSNQPQHF.

The CDR3 spells CASSWTGGLDGYTF. CDR3 coding DNA: TGTGCCAGCAGCTGGACAGGGGGCCTTGATGGCTACACCTTC. The rearrangement uses TRBV7-2 and TRBJ1-2, with 11 nucleotides matching TRBD1. Germline values: CDR1 SGHTA, CDR2 FQGNSA. J gave up 6 bases and V 4 bases, and 4 bases lay outside the gene matches. The CDR3 contains 14 residues.

The CDR3 is CASNPRTGPLVNEQFF. CDR3 sequence (DNA): TGTGCCAGTAATCCCCGGACAGGGCCCCTGGTGAATGAGCAGTTCTTC. V is TRBV19 and J is TRBJ2-1; 8 bases are a match to TRBD1. Germline CDR1 and CDR2: LNHDA and SQIVND (reference sequence). The CDR3 spans 16 residues. Germline trimming cut 7 bases from V and 7 bases from J; bases unmatched to any gene: 15. Complete variable domain (other parts from reference TRBV19 and TRBJ2-1): DGGITQSPKYLFRKEGQNVTLSCEQNLNHDAMYWYRQDPGQGLRLIYYSQIVNDFQKGDIAEGYSVSREKKESFPLTVTSAQKNPTAFYLCASNPRTGPLVNEQFFGPGTRLTVL.

The rearrangement links TRBV5-4 to TRBJ2-3, with 11 bases matching TRBD2. Germline loops: CDR1 SGHNT, CDR2 YYREEE (reference sequence). V lost 0 bases and J lost 7; bases outside the gene matches: 4. CDR3 length: 15 amino acids. CDR3 region: CASSLGSGGANTQYF. Here the CDR3 DNA reads TGTGCCAGCAGCTTGGGTAGCGGGGGGGCGAATACGCAGTATTTT.

The rearrangement links TRBV7-6 to TRBJ2-7; 7 nucleotides match TRBD1. Germline loops: CDR1 SGHVS, CDR2 FNYEAQ. The CDR3 spans 14 residues. The junction had 3 bases not matched to a gene; V was cut back by 3 bases and J by 1 base. The DNA for the CDR3 is TGTGCCAGCAGCTTTCGGGACAGTTCCTACGAGCAGTACTTC. Protein sequence: CASSFRDSSYEQYF. Filled out from reference TRBV7-6 and TRBJ2-7, the complete variable domain reads GAGVSQSPRYKVTKRGQDVALRCDPISGHVSLYWYRQALGQGPEFLTYFNYEAQQDKSGLPNDRFSAERPEGSISTLTIQRTEQRDSAMYRCASSFRDSSYEQYFGPGTRLTVT.

The V gene is TRBV3-1 (or the pseudogene TRBV3-2), the J gene TRBJ2-7, with 9 bases aligning to TRBD2. Germline V gene lookup returns CDR1 LGHDT and CDR2 YNNKEL (reference sequence). This CDR3 spans 14 amino acids. After removal of 4 bases from V and 0 bases from J, the junction contained 1 base not matched to a gene. The CDR3 reads CASSLTSGSYEQYF. CDR3 DNA sequence: TGTGCCAGCAGCCTGACTAGCGGCTCCTACGAGCAGTACTTC.

This chain links TRBV28 with TRBJ2-1, with TRBD1 matching over 8 bases. Germline loops: CDR1 MDHEN, CDR2 SYDVKM. This CDR3 spans 14 amino acids. V lost 8 bases to trimming and J lost 3 bases; unmatched junction nucleotides: 6. CDR3 in DNA: TGTGCCAGCGGGGCGGACAGGGACTACAATGAGCAGTTCTTC. Protein sequence: CASGADRDYNEQFF.

The genes are TRBV30 and TRBJ2-1, with 9 bases fitting TRBD1. CDR1 and CDR2 (germline): GTSNPN, SVGIG (reference sequence). V dropped 4 bases and J dropped 7; count of bases not matched to a gene: 5. CDR3 size: 13 residues. The CDR3 bases are TGTGCCTGGACCGGGGACAGGGTAAATGAGCAGTTCTTC. Translated, it gives CAWTGDRVNEQFF.

This clone showed up just a few times. V usage is TRBV19 and J usage is TRBJ1-3; no clear D gene. Per germline, CDR1 LNHDA and CDR2 SQIVND (reference sequence). Trimming left V 8 bases short and J 2 bases short, with 7 bases between. This CDR3 is 12 amino acids long. This CDR3 is CASGVPGNTIYF. The CDR3 bases are TGTGCCAGTGGAGTCCCTGGAAACACCATATATTTT. Complete variable domain (other parts from reference TRBV19 and TRBJ1-3): DGGITQSPKYLFRKEGQNVTLSCEQNLNHDAMYWYRQDPGQGLRLIYYSQIVNDFQKGDIAEGYSVSREKKESFPLTVTSAQKNPTAFYLCASGVPGNTIYFGEGSWLTVV.

V usage is TRBV5-8 and J usage is TRBJ1-1, with D unresolved. The germline V gene has CDR1 SGHTS and CDR2 YDEGEE. V lost 0 bases, J lost 1 base, and 13 bases lay in between. This CDR3 spans 16 amino acids. In DNA, the CDR3 is TGTGCCAGCAGCTTGGGGGCGAGCAGACCGAACACTGAAGCTTTCTTT. The encoded protein is CASSLGASRPNTEAFF.

The V and J genes are TRBV2 and TRBJ1-2; no clear D. The CDR3 is 13 amino acids. Germline loops: CDR1 SNHLY, CDR2 FYNNEI. Trimming left V 2 bases short and J 4 bases short, with 8 bases between. CDR3 sequence reads: CASSERGIYGYTF. As DNA, the CDR3 is TGTGCCAGCAGTGAACGAGGGATCTATGGCTACACCTTC.

The chain is built from TRBV5-1 and TRBJ1-1; a weak D match, TRBD1 (6 bases). Trimming stripped 4 bases from V and 0 bases from J, with 10 bases between. CDR1 is SGHRS, CDR2 YFSETQ, per germline. The CDR3 has 14 amino acids. CDR3 loop: CASSPDSMNTEAFF. The CDR3 nucleotides read TGCGCCAGCAGCCCGGACAGCATGAACACTGAAGCTTTCTTT.

This sequence joins TRBV5-1 and TRBJ1-6, with TRBD1 identical over 7 bases. There are 13 residues in the CDR3. After removal of 5 bases from V and 5 bases from J, the junction contained 1 base not matched to a gene. Per the germline V gene, CDR1 is SGHRS and CDR2 is YFSETQ. DNA for the CDR3: TGCGCCAGCAGGGGGACAGATAATTCACCCCTCCACTTT. It codes for CASRGTDNSPLHF.

V usage is TRBV16 and J usage is TRBJ2-7, with a weak D call TRBD1 (5 bases). CDR1 and CDR2 (germline): KGHSY, FQNENV. The CDR3 is 16 amino acids. With 1 base removed from V and 8 bases from J, the gap between germline ends came to 21 bases. CDR3 amino acids: CASSQYRTGPWVKQYF. CDR3 coding DNA: TGTGCCAGCAGCCAATATAGAACAGGACCTTGGGTGAAGCAGTACTTC.